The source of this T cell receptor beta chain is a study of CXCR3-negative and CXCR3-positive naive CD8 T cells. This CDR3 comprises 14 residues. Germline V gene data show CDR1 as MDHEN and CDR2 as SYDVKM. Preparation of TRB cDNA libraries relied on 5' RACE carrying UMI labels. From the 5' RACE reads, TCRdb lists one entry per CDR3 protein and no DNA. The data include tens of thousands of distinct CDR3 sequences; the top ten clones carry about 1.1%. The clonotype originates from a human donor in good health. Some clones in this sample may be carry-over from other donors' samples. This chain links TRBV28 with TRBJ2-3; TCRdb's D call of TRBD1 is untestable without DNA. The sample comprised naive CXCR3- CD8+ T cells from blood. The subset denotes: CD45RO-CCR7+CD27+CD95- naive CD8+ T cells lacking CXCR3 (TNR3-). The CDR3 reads CATTRMGVTDTQYF.